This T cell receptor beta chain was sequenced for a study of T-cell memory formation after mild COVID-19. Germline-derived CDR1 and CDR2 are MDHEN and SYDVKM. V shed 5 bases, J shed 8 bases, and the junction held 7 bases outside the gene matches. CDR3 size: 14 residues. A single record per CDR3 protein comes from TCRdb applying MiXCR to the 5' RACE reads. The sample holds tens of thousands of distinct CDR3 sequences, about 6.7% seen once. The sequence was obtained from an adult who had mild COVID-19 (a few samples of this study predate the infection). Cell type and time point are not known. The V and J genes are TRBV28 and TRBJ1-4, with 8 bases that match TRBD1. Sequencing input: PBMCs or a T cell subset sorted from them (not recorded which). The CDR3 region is CASSPQGASEKLFF. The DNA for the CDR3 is TGTGCCAGCAGTCCGCAGGGGGCAAGCGAAAAACTGTTTTTT.